This TCR beta chain came from a study of blood T cell repertoires in COVID-19. Turning to the study itself: From the United States, Italy and Spain came samples of acute and convalescent COVID-19. T cells, B-cell-depleted T cells, or PBMCs provided the cDNA or gDNA that served as material.

Source study methods: Quantification of nucleated cells was approximated via reference gene primer amplification. Sequencing used immunoSEQ multiplex PCR; TCRdb keeps in-frame clones, though not all of them. Clone size and V and J calls were adopted from that table, with D and trimming inferred from the DNA. The data hold about 88,000 clones, with around 87% observed a single time. The CDR3 runs to 15 residues. Losses at the gene ends were 6 bases for V and 5 bases for J; bases not matched to a gene: 9. Germline-derived CDR1 and CDR2 are MNHEY and SVGAGI. The chain joins TRBV6-5 to TRBJ1-2, with 10 bases fitting TRBD1. The specimen sequenced was peripheral blood. This sequence was found in a male donor with acute or convalescent COVID-19. Here the CDR3 reads CASRQTGTGVYGYTF. The CDR3 nucleotides read TGTGCCAGCAGGCAAACCGGGACAGGGGTTTATGGCTACACCTTC.